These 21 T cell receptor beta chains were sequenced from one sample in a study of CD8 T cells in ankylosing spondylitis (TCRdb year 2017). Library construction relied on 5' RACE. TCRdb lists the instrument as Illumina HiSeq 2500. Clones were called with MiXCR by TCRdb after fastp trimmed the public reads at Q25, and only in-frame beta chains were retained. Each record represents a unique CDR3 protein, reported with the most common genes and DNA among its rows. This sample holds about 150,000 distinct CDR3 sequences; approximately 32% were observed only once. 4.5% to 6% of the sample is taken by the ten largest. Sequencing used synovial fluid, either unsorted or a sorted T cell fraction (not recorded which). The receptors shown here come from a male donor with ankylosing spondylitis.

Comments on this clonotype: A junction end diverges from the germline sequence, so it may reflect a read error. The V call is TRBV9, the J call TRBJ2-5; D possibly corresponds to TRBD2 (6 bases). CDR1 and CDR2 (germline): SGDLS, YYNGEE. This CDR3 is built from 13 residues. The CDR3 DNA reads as TGTGGCAGCAGCGCGGGGCCGGTGGAGACCCAGTACTTC. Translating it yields CGSSAGPVETQYF.

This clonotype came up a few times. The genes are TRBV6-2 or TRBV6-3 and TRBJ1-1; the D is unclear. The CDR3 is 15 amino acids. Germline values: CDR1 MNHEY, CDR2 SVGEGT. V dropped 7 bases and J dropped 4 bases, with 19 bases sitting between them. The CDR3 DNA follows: TGTGCCAGCACCCGGGTCAGCCCATTAGTCACTGAAGCTTTCTTT. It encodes CASTRVSPLVTEAFF.

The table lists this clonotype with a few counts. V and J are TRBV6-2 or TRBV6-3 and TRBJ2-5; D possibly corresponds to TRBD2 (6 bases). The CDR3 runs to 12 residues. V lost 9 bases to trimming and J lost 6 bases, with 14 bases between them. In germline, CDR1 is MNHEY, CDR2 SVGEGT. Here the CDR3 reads CARVAVRQTQYF. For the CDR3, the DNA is TGTGCCAGGGTAGCGGTTCGGCAGACCCAGTACTTC.

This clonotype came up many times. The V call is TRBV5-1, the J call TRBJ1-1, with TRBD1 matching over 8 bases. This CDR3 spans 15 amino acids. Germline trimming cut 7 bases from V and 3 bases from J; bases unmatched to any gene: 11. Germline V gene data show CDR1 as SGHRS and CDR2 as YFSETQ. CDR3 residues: CASHSPAGGYTEAFF. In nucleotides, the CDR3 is TGCGCCAGCCACTCGCCGGCAGGGGGCTACACTGAAGCTTTCTTT. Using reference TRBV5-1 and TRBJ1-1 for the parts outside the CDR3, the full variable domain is KAGVTQTPRYLIKTRGQQVTLSCSPISGHRSVSWYQQTPGQGLQFLFEYFSETQRNKGNFPGRFSGRQFSNSRSEMNVSTLELGDSALYLCASHSPAGGYTEAFFGQGTRLTVV.

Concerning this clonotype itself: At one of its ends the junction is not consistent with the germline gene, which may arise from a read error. CDR3 nucleotide sequence: TGTGCCAGCAGTGGAACCGGGACAGGGCGGCAAGGGACCCAGTACTTC. Translation gives CASSGTGTGRQGTQYF. V usage is TRBV28 and J usage is TRBJ2-5; the match to TRBD1 covers 9 bases. Germline lookup yields CDR1 MDHEN and CDR2 SYDVKM. The CDR3 spans 16 residues. The full variable domain, its missing parts supplied by reference TRBV28 and TRBJ2-5, is DVKVTQSSRYLVKRTGEKVFLECVQDMDHENMFWYRQDPGLGLRLIYFSYDVKMKEKGDIPEGYSVSREKKERFSLILESASTNQTSMYLCASSGTGTGRQGTQYFGPGTRLLVL.

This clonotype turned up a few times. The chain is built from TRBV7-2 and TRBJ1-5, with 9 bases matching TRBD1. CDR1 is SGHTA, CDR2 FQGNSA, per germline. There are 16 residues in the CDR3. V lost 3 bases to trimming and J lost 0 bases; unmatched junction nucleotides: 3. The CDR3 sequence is CASSFGTGYSNQPQHF. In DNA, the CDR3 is TGTGCCAGCAGCTTCGGGACAGGGTATAGCAATCAGCCCCAGCATTTT.

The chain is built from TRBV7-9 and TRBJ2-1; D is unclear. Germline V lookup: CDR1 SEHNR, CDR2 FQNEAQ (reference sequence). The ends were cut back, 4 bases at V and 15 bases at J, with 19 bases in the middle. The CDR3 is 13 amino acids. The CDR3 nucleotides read TGTGCCAGCAGCTCACACGGGTTAGCAGAGACGTTCTTC. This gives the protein CASSSHGLAETFF.

CDR3 sequence reads: CSASGTPTDTQYF. The DNA of the CDR3 is TGCAGTGCTAGTGGGACTCCCACAGATACGCAGTATTTT. The chain is built from TRBV20-1 and TRBJ2-3, with D perhaps TRBD2 (6 bases). CDR1 is DFQATT, CDR2 SNEGSKA, per germline (reference sequence). The CDR3 extends over 13 amino acids. V gave up 3 bases and J gave up 2 bases, with 9 bases separating them.

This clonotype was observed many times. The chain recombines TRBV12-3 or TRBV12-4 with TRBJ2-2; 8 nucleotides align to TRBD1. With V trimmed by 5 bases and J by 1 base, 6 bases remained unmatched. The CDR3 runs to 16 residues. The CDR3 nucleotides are TGTGCCAGCAGTCCCAAAGGACAGGGGAACACCGGGGAGCTGTTTTTT. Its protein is CASSPKGQGNTGELFF.

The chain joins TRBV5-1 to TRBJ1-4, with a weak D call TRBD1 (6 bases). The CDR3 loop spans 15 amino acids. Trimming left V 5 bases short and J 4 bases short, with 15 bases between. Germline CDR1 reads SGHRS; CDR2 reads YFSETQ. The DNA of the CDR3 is TGCGCCAGCAGGCTCATTGGACAGAGTAATGAAAAACTGTTTTTT. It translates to CASRLIGQSNEKLFF.

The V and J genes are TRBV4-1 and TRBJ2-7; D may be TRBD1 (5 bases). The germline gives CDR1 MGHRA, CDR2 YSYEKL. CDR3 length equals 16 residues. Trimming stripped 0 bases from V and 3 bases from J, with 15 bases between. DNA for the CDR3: TGCGCCAGCAGCCAAGATCCCAGGGTCGAAAGCTACGAGCAGTACTTC. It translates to CASSQDPRVESYEQYF.

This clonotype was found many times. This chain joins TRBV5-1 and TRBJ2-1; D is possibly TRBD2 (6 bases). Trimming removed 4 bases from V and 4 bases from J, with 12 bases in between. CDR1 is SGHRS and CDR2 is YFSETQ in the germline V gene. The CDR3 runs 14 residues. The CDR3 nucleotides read TGCGCCAGCAGCACGGGACTGGTATACAATGAGCAGTTCTTC. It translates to CASSTGLVYNEQFF.

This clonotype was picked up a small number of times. CDR3 region: CASSPSGGTMFF. The CDR3 nucleotides read TGTGCCAGCAGCCCATCAGGCGGTACCATGTTCTTC. This chain joins TRBV5-4 and TRBJ2-1; D unclear. The germline gives CDR1 SGHNT, CDR2 YYREEE (reference sequence). The CDR3 runs to 12 residues. Trimming cost V 4 bases and J 15 bases, with 17 bases left between them.

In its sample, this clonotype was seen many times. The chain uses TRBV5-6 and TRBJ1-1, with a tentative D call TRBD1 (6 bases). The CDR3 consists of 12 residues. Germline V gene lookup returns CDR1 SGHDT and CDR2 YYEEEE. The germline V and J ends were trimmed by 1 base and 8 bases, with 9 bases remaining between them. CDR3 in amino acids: CASSLRTGEAFF. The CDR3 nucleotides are TGTGCCAGCAGCTTGAGAACAGGGGAAGCTTTCTTT.

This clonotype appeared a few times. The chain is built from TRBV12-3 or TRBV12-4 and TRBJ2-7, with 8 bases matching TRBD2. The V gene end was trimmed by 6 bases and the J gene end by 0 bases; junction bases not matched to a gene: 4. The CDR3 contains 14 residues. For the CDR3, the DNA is TGTGCCAGCAGGAGGAGCGGGAGCTCCTACGAGCAGTACTTC. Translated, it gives CASRRSGSSYEQYF.

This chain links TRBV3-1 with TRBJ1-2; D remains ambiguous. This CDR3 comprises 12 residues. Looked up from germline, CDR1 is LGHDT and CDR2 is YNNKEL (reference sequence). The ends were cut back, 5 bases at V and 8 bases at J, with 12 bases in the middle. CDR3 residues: CASSENMGGYTF. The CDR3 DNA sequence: TGTGCCAGCAGCGAAAACATGGGCGGCTACACCTTC.

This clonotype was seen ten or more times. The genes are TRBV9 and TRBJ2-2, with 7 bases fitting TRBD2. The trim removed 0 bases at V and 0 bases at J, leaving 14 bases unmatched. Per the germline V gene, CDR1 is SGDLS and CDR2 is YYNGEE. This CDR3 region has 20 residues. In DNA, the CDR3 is TGTGCCAGCAGCGTAGGACTCTCCGGGGGTGCGGGGGCGAACACCGGGGAGCTGTTTTTT. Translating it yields CASSVGLSGGAGANTGELFF. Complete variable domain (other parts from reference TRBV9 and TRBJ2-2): DSGVTQTPKHLITATGQRVTLRCSPRSGDLSVYWYQQSLDQGLQFLIQYYNGEERAKGNILERFSAQQFPDLHSELNLSSLELGDSALYFCASSVGLSGGAGANTGELFFGEGSRLTVL.

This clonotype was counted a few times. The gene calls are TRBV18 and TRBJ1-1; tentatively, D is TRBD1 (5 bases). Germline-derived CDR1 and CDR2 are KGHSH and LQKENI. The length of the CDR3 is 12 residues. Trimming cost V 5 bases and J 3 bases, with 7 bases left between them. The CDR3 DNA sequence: TGTGCCAGCTCAGGAGGGGACACTGAAGCTTTCTTT. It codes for CASSGGDTEAFF.

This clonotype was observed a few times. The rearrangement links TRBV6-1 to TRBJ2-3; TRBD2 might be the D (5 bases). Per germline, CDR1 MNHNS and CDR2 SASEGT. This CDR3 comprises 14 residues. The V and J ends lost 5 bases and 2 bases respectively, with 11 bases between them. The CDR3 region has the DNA TGTGCCAGCAGTAGGCGGGTCACCACAGATACGCAGTATTTT. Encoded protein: CASSRRVTTDTQYF.

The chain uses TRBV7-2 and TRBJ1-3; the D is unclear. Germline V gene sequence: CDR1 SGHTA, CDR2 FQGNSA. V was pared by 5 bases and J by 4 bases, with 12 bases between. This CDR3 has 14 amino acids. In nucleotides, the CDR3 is TGTGCCAGCAGCCTAGAGTATCTCGGAAACACCATATATTTT. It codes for CASSLEYLGNTIYF.

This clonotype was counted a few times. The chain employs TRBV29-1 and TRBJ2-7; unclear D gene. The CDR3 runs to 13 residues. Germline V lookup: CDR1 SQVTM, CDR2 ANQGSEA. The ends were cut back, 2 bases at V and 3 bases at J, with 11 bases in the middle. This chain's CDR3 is CSVERGVGYEQYF. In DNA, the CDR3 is TGCAGCGTTGAAAGAGGAGTCGGCTACGAGCAGTACTTC.